The sequence of this TCR beta chain was determined in a study of Tregs in tolerant kidney transplant recipients. General observations from the study: Few patients were studied, so findings need validation in larger groups.

Of note for this clone: Its antigen remains unknown.

V was trimmed by 5 bases and J by 2 bases, leaving 12 bases between them. The V gene's germline CDR1 is SEHNR and CDR2 FQNEAQ (reference sequence). The CDR3 covers 14 residues. Only in-frame clones appear in the TCRdb table, and some are missing; sequencing was by immunoSEQ multiplex PCR. The data contain 75,000 to 100,000 clones, around nine tenths of them singletons. Unstimulated regulatory T cells (CD4+CD25+CD127-), CD4+CD25- non-regulatory cells, CD4 and CD8 cells were FACS-sorted from thawed PBMCs. The chain has TRBV7-9 and TRBJ1-2, with TRBD1 as a possible D gene (6 bases). The sequencing input was CD8+ T cells from blood. This sequence was found in a human donor in good health. CDR3 protein: CASSPGGWNYGYTF. CDR3 DNA: TGTGCCAGCAGCCCCGGGGGCTGGAACTATGGCTACACCTTC.